The clone carrying this T cell receptor (beta chain) was counted a single time. The data are from a study of T cell changes during pregnancy in multiple sclerosis. This table comes from immunoSEQ multiplex PCR, and its TCRdb copy is limited to in-frame clones, with some not included. This sample has roughly 42,000 clones, with more than 90% found just once. This CDR3 has 15 residues. CDR1 LGHNT and CDR2 FRNRAP come from the germline V gene. Trimming took 1 base from V and 8 from J; bases not matched to a gene: 9. The sequence derives from a female donor in good health, enrolled as a control in a pregnancy study. The specimen comprised CD4+ T cells from peripheral blood mononuclear cells, sampled in the second trimester of pregnancy. The V gene is TRBV12-5, the J gene TRBJ1-2; 8 bases are a match to TRBD1. The CDR3 spells CASGLGTGLTMGYTF. CDR3 bases: TGTGCTAGTGGTTTGGGGACAGGGCTAACTATGGGCTACACCTTC. The full variable domain, completed using reference TRBV12-5 and TRBJ1-2, is DARVTQTPRHKVTEMGQEVTMRCQPILGHNTVFWYRQTMMQGLELLAYFRNRAPLDDSGMPKDRFSAEMPDATLATLKIQPSEPRDSAVYFCASGLGTGLTMGYTFGSGTRLTVV.